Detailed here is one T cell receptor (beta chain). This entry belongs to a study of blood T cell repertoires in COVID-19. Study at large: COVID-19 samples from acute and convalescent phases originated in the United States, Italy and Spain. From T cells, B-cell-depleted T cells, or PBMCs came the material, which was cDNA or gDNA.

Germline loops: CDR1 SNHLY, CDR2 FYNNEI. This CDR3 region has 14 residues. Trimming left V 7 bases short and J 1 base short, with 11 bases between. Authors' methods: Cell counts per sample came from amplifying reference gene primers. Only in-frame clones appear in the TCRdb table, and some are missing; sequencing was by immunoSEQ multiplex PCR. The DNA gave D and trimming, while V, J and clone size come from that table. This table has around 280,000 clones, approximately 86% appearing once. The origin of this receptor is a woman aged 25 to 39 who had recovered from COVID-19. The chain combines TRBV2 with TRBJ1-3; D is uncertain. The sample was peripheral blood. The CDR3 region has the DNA TGTGCCAGCAAGGTGGAGGCATCTGGAAACACCATATATTTT. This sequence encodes CASKVEASGNTIYF.